One sample yielded the 6 T cell receptor beta chains listed below, sequenced in a study of blood T cell repertoires in COVID-19. Libraries were prepared by immunoSEQ multiplex PCR; TCRdb keeps only in-frame clonotypes and omits some of them. The profile covers approximately 240,000 clones, with about 83% appearing a single time and 0.95% to 1.5% taken by the ten largest. The sequencing input was peripheral blood. Receptor source: a woman aged 25 to 45 with COVID-19, enrolled during active disease.

This sequence joins TRBV28 and TRBJ1-1; 11 bases are a match to TRBD1. V lost 4 bases and J lost 1; bases outside the gene matches: 5. Germline CDR1 reads MDHEN; CDR2 reads SYDVKM. The CDR3 has 16 amino acids. CDR3: CASSSGQGARNTEAFF. The CDR3 coding sequence is TGTGCCAGCAGTTCAGGACAGGGGGCGAGGAACACTGAAGCTTTCTTT.

This chain connects TRBV10-3 to TRBJ1-1; D call uncertain. CDR3 length: 14 residues. V was cut by 3 bases and J by 1 base, with 9 bases left in between. The germline V gene has CDR1 ENHRY and CDR2 SYGVKD. The CDR3 sequence: CAISEPDTNTEAFF. CDR3 bases: TGTGCCATCAGTGAACCCGACACGAACACTGAAGCTTTCTTT.

In its sample, this clone was seen a few times. This rearrangement joins TRBV18 to TRBJ2-5; D possibly corresponds to TRBD1 (5 bases). Germline assignment: CDR1 KGHSH and CDR2 LQKENI. Trimming stripped 2 bases from V and 1 base from J, with 5 bases between. This CDR3 comprises 13 residues. The CDR3 nucleotides read TGTGCCAGCTCACCAGGGGCCCAAGAGACCCAGTACTTC. This codes for CASSPGAQETQYF.

This sequence joins TRBV7-8 and TRBJ2-2, with a tentative D call TRBD2 (5 bases). V was trimmed by 5 bases and J by 6 bases, leaving 10 bases between them. The length of the CDR3 is 13 residues. Germline CDR1 reads SGHVS; CDR2 reads FQNEAQ. The CDR3 sequence is CASSTRGSGELFF. DNA of the CDR3: TGTGCCAGCAGCACGCGAGGGTCCGGGGAGCTGTTTTTT.

The rearrangement links TRBV5-1 to TRBJ2-1; D is unclear. The CDR3 loop spans 13 amino acids. Germline CDR1 is SGHRS and CDR2 is YFSETQ. V was shortened by 0 bases and J by 7 bases, with 8 bases between the two germline ends. In nucleotides, the CDR3 is TGCGCCAGCAGCTTGGCCGGTTCGAATGAGCAGTTCTTC. The encoded protein is CASSLAGSNEQFF.

The rearrangement links TRBV6-1 to TRBJ2-1, with a possible D match to TRBD2 (7 bases). The CDR3 contains 17 residues. V lost 1 base and J 0 bases, leaving 13 bases between the germline ends. Germline-derived CDR1 and CDR2 are MNHNS and SASEGT. This CDR3 is CASSEVGGGLSYNEQFF. CDR3 bases: TGTGCCAGCAGTGAAGTAGGGGGGGGCCTCTCCTACAATGAGCAGTTCTTC.